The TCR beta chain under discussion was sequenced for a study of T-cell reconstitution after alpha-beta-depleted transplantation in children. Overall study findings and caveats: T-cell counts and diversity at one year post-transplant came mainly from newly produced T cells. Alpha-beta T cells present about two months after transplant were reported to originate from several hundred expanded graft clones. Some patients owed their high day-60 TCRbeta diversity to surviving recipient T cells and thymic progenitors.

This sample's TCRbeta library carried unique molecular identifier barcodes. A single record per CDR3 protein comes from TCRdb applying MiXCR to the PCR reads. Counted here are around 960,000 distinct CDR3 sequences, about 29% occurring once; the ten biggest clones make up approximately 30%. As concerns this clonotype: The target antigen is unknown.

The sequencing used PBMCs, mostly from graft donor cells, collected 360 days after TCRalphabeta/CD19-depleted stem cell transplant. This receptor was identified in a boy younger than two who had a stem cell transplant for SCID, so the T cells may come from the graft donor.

The CDR3 sequence is CASSLVFAIRDRDHEQYF. In DNA, the CDR3 is TGTGCCAGCAGCTTAGTTTTTGCGATACGGGACAGGGATCACGAGCAGTACTTC. The rearrangement uses TRBV7-8 and TRBJ2-7; TRBD1 matches 9 bases. The CDR3 consists of 18 residues. The V segment lost 1 base and the J segment 5 bases; nucleotides outside the gene matches: 15. Germline CDR1 SGHVS, CDR2 FQNEAQ.